The 14 T cell receptor beta chains below come from one sample, sequenced in a study of technical replicates of blood from a few donors (TCRdb year 2017). The receptor library was made with the immunoSEQ multiplex PCR assay. The immuneACCESS repertoire file appears here via TCRdb, limited to in-frame rearrangements. These files lack a portion of the clones; in checked studies, under half of the deficit traces to unresolved V genes, and the cause of the others is not known. The sample contains tens of thousands of clones, 80% to 95% of them found a single time. The ten most abundant clones make up 0.42% of the sample. The sequencing sample was made of T cells isolated from PBMCs. All receptors derive from a human donor in good health.

The V call is TRBV4-1, the J call TRBJ2-5; 8 bases are shared with TRBD1. Germline loops: CDR1 MGHRA, CDR2 YSYEKL. J gave up 2 bases and V 4 bases, and 3 bases lay outside the gene matches. The length of the CDR3 is 14 residues. The CDR3 here is CASSPRQGQETQYF. In DNA form, the CDR3 reads TGCGCCAGCAGCCCAAGACAGGGGCAAGAGACCCAGTACTTC.

Concerning this clone: Mismatch with germline at one junction end may stem from a read error. The chain has TRBV5-4 and TRBJ2-2, with 9 bases matching TRBD2. The length of the CDR3 is 16 residues. CDR1 and CDR2 from the germline V gene are SGHNT and YYREEE (reference sequence). CDR3 DNA sequence: TGTGCAAGCAGTTGGAGACTAGCGGCGAACACCGGGGAGCTGTTTTTT. Translated: CASSWRLAANTGELFF.

The chain has TRBV6-5 and TRBJ1-5, with TRBD1 as a possible D gene (6 bases). Germline V CDR1 and CDR2: MNHEY, SVGAGI. This CDR3 is 13 amino acids long. V was clipped by 8 bases and J by 2 bases, with 10 bases between them. The CDR3 spells CASGTSGNQPQHF. In DNA form, the CDR3 reads TGTGCCAGCGGGACATCAGGCAATCAGCCCCAGCATTTT.

The chain couples TRBV27 to TRBJ1-5, with TRBD1 matching over 7 bases. J gave up 2 bases and V 3 bases, and 16 bases lay outside the gene matches. Looked up from germline, CDR1 is MNHEY and CDR2 is SMNVEV (reference sequence). CDR3 length equals 19 residues. CDR3 nucleotides: TGTGCCAGCAGTTTTTCTTTCGCGAGGGGGCAAGCAGGCAATCAGCCCCAGCATTTT. Translation gives CASSFSFARGQAGNQPQHF.

The chain couples TRBV19 to TRBJ1-3; unclear D gene. From germline, CDR1 is LNHDA and CDR2 SQIVND (reference sequence). V gave up 3 bases and J gave up 0 bases, with 6 bases separating them. CDR3 size: 14 residues. The CDR3 loop reads CASSIAGSGNTIYF. The CDR3 DNA follows: TGTGCCAGTAGTATCGCAGGCTCTGGAAACACCATATATTTT.

The chain joins TRBV18 to TRBJ1-1; 9 nucleotides agree with TRBD1. Unmatched junction bases numbered 12, after V lost 3 bases and J lost 7 bases. Germline loops: CDR1 KGHSH, CDR2 LQKENI. CDR3 length equals 16 residues. CDR3 sequence reads: CASSPTGGAGNNEAFF. CDR3 nucleotide sequence: TGTGCCAGCTCACCCACAGGGGGCGCCGGAAATAATGAAGCTTTCTTT.

This clone has just one count. V gene TRBV5-1 combines with J gene TRBJ1-5; no firm D call. CDR1 and CDR2 (germline): SGHRS, YFSETQ. The CDR3 has 13 amino acids. V lost 4 bases and J lost 2, with 7 bases in between. This CDR3 is CASSLRGNQPQHF. As DNA, the CDR3 is TGCGCCAGCAGCCTACGAGGCAATCAGCCCCAGCATTTT.

The chain has TRBV29-1 and TRBJ1-1; D is unresolved. Germline loops: CDR1 SQVTM, CDR2 ANQGSEA. The germline V and J ends were trimmed by 4 bases and 7 bases, with 13 bases remaining between them. The CDR3 totals 12 residues. CDR3 loop: CSVGGGSDEAFF. CDR3 bases: TGCAGCGTTGGAGGAGGTTCGGATGAAGCTTTCTTT.

This chain uses TRBV5-8 with TRBJ2-7; 11 bases map to TRBD1. With 0 bases clipped from V and 3 bases from J, the junction kept 2 bases outside the gene matches. This CDR3 has 15 amino acids. Germline CDR1 reads SGHTS; CDR2 reads YDEGEE. The DNA of the CDR3 is TGTGCCAGCAGCTTGGTGGGACAGGGGGACTACGAGCAGTACTTC. This translates into CASSLVGQGDYEQYF. The full variable domain, with the rest looked up from reference TRBV5-8 and TRBJ2-7, is EAGVTQSPTHLIKTRGQQATLRCSPISGHTSVYWYQQALGLGLQFLLWYDEGEERNRGNFPPRFSGRQFPNYSSELNVNALELEDSALYLCASSLVGQGDYEQYFGPGTRLTVT.

The J gene is TRBJ2-6, the V gene TRBV28; no clear D. CDR3 length: 13 residues. V shed 8 bases and J shed 0 bases, with 5 bases lying between them. Germline V gene data show CDR1 as MDHEN and CDR2 as SYDVKM. CDR3 nucleotide sequence: TGTGCCAGCTCTATCTCTGGGGCCAACGTCCTGACTTTC. As protein: CASSISGANVLTF.

The V gene is TRBV4-3, the J gene TRBJ2-3; D is possibly TRBD1 (5 bases). The CDR3 is 15 amino acids. V dropped 2 bases and J dropped 0 bases, with 9 bases sitting between them. Germline V gene sequence: CDR1 LGHNA, CDR2 YSLEER. CDR3 protein: CASSQLAGSTDTQYF. CDR3 nucleotide sequence: TGCGCCAGCAGCCAACTCGCAGGGAGCACAGATACGCAGTATTTT.

V and J are TRBV27 and TRBJ1-5, with D perhaps matching TRBD1 (6 bases). V lost 2 bases to trimming and J lost 5 bases, with 13 bases between them. From germline, CDR1 is MNHEY and CDR2 SMNVEV (reference sequence). The CDR3 is 15 amino acids. CDR3 loop: CASSLVGTGYQPQHF. The CDR3, as DNA: TGTGCCAGCAGTTTAGTCGGAACAGGGTATCAGCCCCAGCATTTT.

The rearrangement joins TRBV6-5 to TRBJ2-1, with TRBD2 identical over 12 bases. Germline lookup yields CDR1 MNHEY and CDR2 SVGAGI. CDR3 size: 15 residues. The ends lost 6 bases at V and 2 bases at J; junction bases unmatched: 2. CDR3 nucleotides: TGTGCCAGCAGGCTAGCGGGAGGGCCCTACAATGAGCAGTTCTTC. Amino acid sequence: CASRLAGGPYNEQFF.

In DNA, the CDR3 is TGTGCCAGCAGTTACGGGGTGGGAGGGTATGAGGAGACCCAGTACTTC. Translating it yields CASSYGVGGYEETQYF. V usage is TRBV6-5 and J usage is TRBJ2-5, with 7 nucleotides matching TRBD2. Per the germline V gene, CDR1 is MNHEY and CDR2 is SVGAGI. CDR3 length: 16 residues. The V segment lost 2 bases and the J segment 5 bases; nucleotides outside the gene matches: 11.